A single sample is the source of the 11 T cell receptor beta chains below, sequenced in a study of human T cells and chemical hapten exposure. As to time point: patch test 1, 2 weeks after DPC sensitization. Regarding treatment: therapeutic diphenylcyclopropenone sensitization with weekly scalp DPC. One entry per CDR3 protein, called by TCRdb with MiXCR from the RACE reads. Of 65,000 to 85,000 distinct CDR3 sequences in the sample, around 11% were seen once. This specimen was whole blood, taken in connection with sensitization to the hapten diphenylcyclopropenone (DPC). Receptors were obtained from an older woman with alopecia areata. Some clones in this sample may be carry-over from other donors' samples.

The CDR3 nucleotides are TGTGCCAGCAGTGTGGGACAAACGCCCGAGGCAGATACGCAGTATTTT. This gives the protein CASSVGQTPEADTQYF. The chain has TRBV6-1 and TRBJ2-3; a weak D match, TRBD1 (6 bases). Germline CDR1 MNHNS, CDR2 SASEGT. The CDR3 has 16 amino acids. The V gene lost 4 bases and the J gene lost 4 bases, with 18 bases spanning the gap.

A few counts support this clonotype. The rearrangement links TRBV27 to TRBJ1-1; D perhaps matches TRBD1 (6 bases). CDR3 length: 12 residues. The V end was cut by 2 bases, the J end by 8 bases, with 9 bases between. CDR1 and CDR2 (germline): MNHEY, SMNVEV (reference sequence). The CDR3 reads CASSLPRGEAFF. As DNA, the CDR3 is TGTGCCAGCAGTTTACCCAGGGGCGAAGCTTTCTTT.

V and J are TRBV4-2 and TRBJ2-1; D possibly matches TRBD1 or TRBD2 (5 bases each). The V end lost 4 bases, the J end lost 12 bases, and 22 bases lay between the germline ends. The germline CDR1 and CDR2 sequences are LGHNA and YNFKEQ. CDR3 size: 15 residues. The CDR3 loop is CASSPDRDPYTGQFF. The DNA of the CDR3 is TGTGCCAGCAGCCCAGACCGGGACCCATATACGGGGCAGTTCTTC.

This clonotype has ten or more counts. The V gene is TRBV3-1, the J gene TRBJ2-2; 8 bases agree with TRBD2. The junction had 7 bases not matched to a gene; V was cut back by 0 bases and J by 4 bases. CDR3 length equals 17 residues. CDR1 and CDR2 from the germline V gene are LGHDT and YNNKEL (reference sequence). The CDR3 loop reads CASSQDRSGAFTGELFF. CDR3 bases: TGTGCCAGCAGCCAAGATCGTAGCGGGGCTTTCACCGGGGAGCTGTTTTTT. Full variable domain (missing parts from reference TRBV3-1 and TRBJ2-2): DTAVSQTPKYLVTQMGNDKSIKCEQNLGHDTMYWYKQDSKKFLKIMFSYNNKELIINETVPNRFSPKSPDKAHLNLHINSLELGDSAVYFCASSQDRSGAFTGELFFGEGSRLTVL.

The rearrangement links TRBV29-1 to TRBJ1-1; D ambiguous. Germline V gene sequence: CDR1 SQVTM, CDR2 ANQGSEA. The CDR3 consists of 13 residues. V shed 5 bases and J shed 2 bases, with 12 bases lying between them. The CDR3 loop reads CSVTQQINTEAFF. The DNA for the CDR3 is TGCAGCGTTACACAACAGATTAACACTGAAGCTTTCTTT.

This clonotype has just a few counts. CDR3 region: CSARRTSNTGELFF. The CDR3 nucleotides are TGCAGTGCTAGAAGGACTAGCAACACCGGGGAGCTGTTTTTT. The chain recombines TRBV20-1 with TRBJ2-2, with TRBD2 matching over 8 bases. The CDR3 is made up of 14 amino acids. CDR1 and CDR2 (germline): DFQATT, SNEGSKA (reference sequence). V lost 2 bases and J lost 2; bases outside the gene matches: 1.

In this sample, this clonotype turned up a few times. The gene calls are TRBV12-3 or TRBV12-4 and TRBJ1-1; D not resolved. This CDR3 is 12 amino acids long. The germline V and J ends were trimmed by 6 bases and 5 bases, with 10 bases remaining between them. CDR3 sequence: CASSLSSTEAFF. DNA for the CDR3: TGTGCCAGCAGCCTCTCCTCAACTGAAGCTTTCTTT.

The table lists this clonotype with many counts. This rearrangement joins TRBV20-1 to TRBJ2-1, with D uncertain. V was shortened by 3 bases and J by 8 bases, with 20 bases between the two germline ends. CDR1 and CDR2 (germline): DFQATT, SNEGSKA (reference sequence). This CDR3 has 15 residues. Written as DNA, the CDR3 is TGCAGTGCTAGGAGGACCCGGCCCGCGAGAGATGAGCAGTTCTTC. Amino acids: CSARRTRPARDEQFF.

This clonotype was recorded many times. The chain combines TRBV7-2 with TRBJ2-7, with 8 bases identical to TRBD2. CDR1 is SGHTA and CDR2 is FQGNSA in the germline V gene. The CDR3 contains 16 residues. Losses at the gene ends were 4 bases for V and 1 base for J; bases not matched to a gene: 9. CDR3 DNA: TGTGCCAGCAGCTCGGGGGCTTTAGCGGGGTCCTACGAGCAGTACTTC. This encodes CASSSGALAGSYEQYF.

This clonotype appeared many times. The rearrangement joins TRBV12-3 or TRBV12-4 to TRBJ1-1; D not certain. CDR3 length: 14 residues. V lost 3 bases and J 1 base, leaving 9 bases between the germline ends. CDR3 in amino acids: CASSLWQRNTEAFF. CDR3 in DNA: TGTGCCAGCAGTTTGTGGCAGAGGAACACTGAAGCTTTCTTT.

This clonotype was seen many times. This chain uses TRBV28 with TRBJ2-1; 8 bases agree with TRBD1. The CDR3 is 14 residues long. Germline V gives CDR1 MDHEN, CDR2 SYDVKM. V trimming: 8 bases; J trimming: 6 bases; junction bases outside the gene matches: 9. The chain's CDR3 is CASLPGGGSNEQFF. DNA of the CDR3: TGTGCCAGCTTACCAGGGGGCGGCAGCAATGAGCAGTTCTTC.